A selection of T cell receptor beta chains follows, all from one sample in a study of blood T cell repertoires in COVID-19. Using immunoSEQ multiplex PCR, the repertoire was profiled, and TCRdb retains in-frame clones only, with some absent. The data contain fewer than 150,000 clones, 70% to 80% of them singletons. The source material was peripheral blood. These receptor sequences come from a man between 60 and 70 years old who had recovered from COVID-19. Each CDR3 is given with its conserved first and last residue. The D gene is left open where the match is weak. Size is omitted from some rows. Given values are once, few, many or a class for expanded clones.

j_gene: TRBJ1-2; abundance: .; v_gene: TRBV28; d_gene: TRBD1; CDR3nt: TGTGCCAGCAGTTTAGGGACAGGAACCTATGGCTACACCTTC; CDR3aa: CASSLGTGTYGYTF
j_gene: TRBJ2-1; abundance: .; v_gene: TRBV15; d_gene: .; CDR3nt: TGTGCCACCAGCAGACCGCTAGCTACAACCTACAATGAGCAGTTCTTC; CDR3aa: CATSRPLATTYNEQFF
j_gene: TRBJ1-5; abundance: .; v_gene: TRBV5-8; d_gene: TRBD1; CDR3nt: TGTGCCAGCAGTCAGGGGGCGGATCAGCCCCAGCATTTT; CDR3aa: CASSQGADQPQHF
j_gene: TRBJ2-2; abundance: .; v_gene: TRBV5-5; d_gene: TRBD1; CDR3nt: TGTGCCAGCAGCTTGGGGGGACAGGGGATGCGTGGCACCGGGGAGCTGTTTTTT; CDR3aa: CASSLGGQGMRGTGELFF
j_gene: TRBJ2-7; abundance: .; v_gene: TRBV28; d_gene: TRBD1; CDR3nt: TGTGCCAGCAGTTCAAACGGACAGGGAGCGGGCGAGCAGTACTTC; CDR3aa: CASSSNGQGAGEQYF
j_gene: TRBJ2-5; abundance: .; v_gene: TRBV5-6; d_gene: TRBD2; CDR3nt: TGTGCCAGCAGCTTTAGAGCGGGGGGGCAGGAGACCCAGTACTTC; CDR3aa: CASSFRAGGQETQYF
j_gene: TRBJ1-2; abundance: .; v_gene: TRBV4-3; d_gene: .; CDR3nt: TGCGCCAGCAGCCAAGATCAGGGAACAGGAATCTATGGCTACACCTTC; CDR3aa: CASSQDQGTGIYGYTF
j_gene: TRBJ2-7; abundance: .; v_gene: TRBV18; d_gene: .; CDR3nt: TGTGCCAGCTCACCTGGCGGGTACGAGCAGTACTTC; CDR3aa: CASSPGGYEQYF
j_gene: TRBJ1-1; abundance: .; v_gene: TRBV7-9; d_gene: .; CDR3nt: TGTGCCAGCAGCTTGGTCCCTCTAAACACTGAAGCTTTCTTT; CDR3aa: CASSLVPLNTEAFF
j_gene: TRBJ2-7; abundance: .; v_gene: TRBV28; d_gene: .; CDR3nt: TGTGCCAGCAGGTCAAACTACGAGCAGTACTTC; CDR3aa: CASRSNYEQYF
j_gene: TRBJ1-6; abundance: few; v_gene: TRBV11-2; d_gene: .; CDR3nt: TGTGCCAGCAGCTTTTCAGGGGATAATTCACCCCTCCACTTT; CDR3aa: CASSFSGDNSPLHF